These T cell receptor beta chains were read from a single sample in a study of technical replicates of blood from a handful of donors. This table comes from immunoSEQ multiplex PCR, and its TCRdb copy is limited to in-frame clones, with some not included. The data hold 50,000 or so clones, with approximately 90% observed a single time. Sequencing input: PBMCs. The receptors come from a human donor in good health. Some clones in this sample may be carry-over from other donors' samples. Both conserved end residues are part of each CDR3. The order of the fields is J gene, D gene, clone size, V gene, CDR3 DNA, CDR3 protein. D genes are given only for firm matches. For some rows the clone size is stated as once, few or many, or as a class when expanded; others skip it.

j_call: TRBJ2-7
d_call: NA
clone_size: NA
v_call: TRBV6-6
cdr3_nt: TGTGCCAGCGAACCCCTCGGGACTCAATCCTACGAGCAGTACTTC
cdr3_aa: CASEPLGTQSYEQYF

j_call: TRBJ2-5
d_call: TRBD2
clone_size: NA
v_call: TRBV7-2
cdr3_nt: TGTGCCAGTTCGCGGGGGGGCCAAGAGACCCAGTACTTC
cdr3_aa: CASSRGGQETQYF

j_call: TRBJ1-1
d_call: TRBD1
clone_size: NA
v_call: TRBV18
cdr3_nt: TGTGCCAGCTCCCTACAGGGGGCAGAGAACACTGAAGCTTTCTTT
cdr3_aa: CASSLQGAENTEAFF

j_call: TRBJ2-1
d_call: NA
clone_size: NA
v_call: TRBV5-6
cdr3_nt: TGTGCCAGCAGCTCCCCCTACTCGAGCTCCTACAATGAGCAGTTCTTC
cdr3_aa: CASSSPYSSSYNEQFF

j_call: TRBJ1-6
d_call: NA
clone_size: few
v_call: TRBV11-1
cdr3_nt: TGTGCCAGCAGCTTATCGGGGTTCAATAATTCACCCCTCCACTTT
cdr3_aa: CASSLSGFNNSPLHF

j_call: TRBJ1-2
d_call: TRBD1
clone_size: NA
v_call: TRBV9
cdr3_nt: TGTGCCAGCAGCGTAGGATCGGGGGACAGAGACTATGGCTACACCTTC
cdr3_aa: CASSVGSGDRDYGYTF

j_call: TRBJ1-1
d_call: TRBD1
clone_size: NA
v_call: TRBV6-5
cdr3_nt: TGTGCCAGCAGTTACCGGTTCACAGGGGTCACTGAAGCTTTCTTT
cdr3_aa: CASSYRFTGVTEAFF

j_call: TRBJ2-3
d_call: TRBD2
clone_size: NA
v_call: TRBV6-4
cdr3_nt: TGTGCCAGCAGTGATGGGACTAGCGGGGGCAACACAGATACGCAGTATTTT
cdr3_aa: CASSDGTSGGNTDTQYF

j_call: TRBJ1-1
d_call: NA
clone_size: once
v_call: TRBV2
cdr3_nt: TGTGCCAGCAGTGATACCGGACTCCCCGTTGGCACTGAAGCTTTCTTT
cdr3_aa: CASSDTGLPVGTEAFF

j_call: TRBJ1-1
d_call: NA
clone_size: NA
v_call: TRBV5-1
cdr3_nt: TGCGCCAGCAGCTTTGCGGGGAATGAAGCTTTCTTT
cdr3_aa: CASSFAGNEAFF

j_call: TRBJ1-2
d_call: TRBD1
clone_size: NA
v_call: TRBV2
cdr3_nt: TGTGCCAGCAGGACAGGGGGGGTAGCTTTTAGTCATGGCTACACCTTC
cdr3_aa: CASRTGGVAFSHGYTF

j_call: TRBJ1-4
d_call: NA
clone_size: NA
v_call: TRBV7-9
cdr3_nt: TGTGCCAGCAGCCCGACGGGGGGGGCTGGTGAAAAACTGTTTTTT
cdr3_aa: CASSPTGGAGEKLFF

j_call: TRBJ2-7
d_call: TRBD1
clone_size: once
v_call: TRBV5-6
cdr3_nt: TGTGCCAGCAGCTACCGGACAGGGCTCGTCCCACCCCTCTACGAGCAGTACTTC
cdr3_aa: CASSYRTGLVPPLYEQYF

j_call: TRBJ1-6
d_call: NA
clone_size: NA
v_call: TRBV4-1
cdr3_nt: TGCGCCAGCAGCCAAGATACAGGGACAAGCTCCTATAATTCACCCCTCCACTTT
cdr3_aa: CASSQDTGTSSYNSPLHF

j_call: TRBJ1-6
d_call: TRBD1
clone_size: NA
v_call: TRBV7-9
cdr3_nt: TGTGCCAGCAGCAAGAGGGGACAGACTAATTCACCCCTCCACTTT
cdr3_aa: CASSKRGQTNSPLHF

j_call: TRBJ1-2
d_call: TRBD1
clone_size: NA
v_call: TRBV25-1
cdr3_nt: TGTGCCAGCAGTGAAAGGGGGCAGACAGCTAACTATGGCTACACCTTC
cdr3_aa: CASSERGQTANYGYTF

j_call: TRBJ1-1
d_call: NA
clone_size: NA
v_call: TRBV6-5
cdr3_nt: TGTGCCAGCAGTTACTCCTATGACAGCAACACTGAAGCTTTCTTT
cdr3_aa: CASSYSYDSNTEAFF

j_call: TRBJ2-7
d_call: TRBD1
clone_size: NA
v_call: TRBV7-9
cdr3_nt: TGTGCCAGCAGCCTACGGGACAGACCCTACGAGCAGTACTTC
cdr3_aa: CASSLRDRPYEQYF

j_call: TRBJ1-5
d_call: NA
clone_size: NA
v_call: TRBV6-6
cdr3_nt: TGTGCCAGCAGCCCCCATTATCAGCCCCAGCATTTT
cdr3_aa: CASSPHYQPQHF

j_call: TRBJ2-5
d_call: TRBD2
clone_size: once
v_call: TRBV4-2
cdr3_nt: TGTGCCAGCAGCCAAGACCCAGCGGGAGGGCCCCAAGAGACCCAGTACTTC
cdr3_aa: CASSQDPAGGPQETQYF

j_call: TRBJ2-7
d_call: NA
clone_size: NA
v_call: TRBV2
cdr3_nt: TGTGCCAGCAGGGACAGCTACGAGCAGTACTTC
cdr3_aa: CASRDSYEQYF

j_call: TRBJ1-3
d_call: NA
clone_size: NA
v_call: TRBV10-3
cdr3_nt: TGTGCCATCAGTGCAGGGTCTGGAAACACCATATATTTT
cdr3_aa: CAISAGSGNTIYF

j_call: TRBJ2-5
d_call: NA
clone_size: once
v_call: TRBV15
cdr3_nt: TGTGCCACCAGCAGAGATTTGGCAGGGGCAGAGACCCAGTACTTC
cdr3_aa: CATSRDLAGAETQYF

j_call: TRBJ1-3
d_call: NA
clone_size: NA
v_call: TRBV4-2
cdr3_nt: TGTGCCAGCAGCCGCCCAGGGCAAGCTTCTGGAAACACCATATATTTT
cdr3_aa: CASSRPGQASGNTIYF

j_call: TRBJ2-1
d_call: TRBD1
clone_size: NA
v_call: TRBV19
cdr3_nt: TGTGCCAGCACCAACTCGCACGGGCAGGGGGCATCTGAGCAGTTCTTC
cdr3_aa: CASTNSHGQGASEQFF

j_call: TRBJ1-6
d_call: NA
clone_size: NA
v_call: TRBV11-1
cdr3_nt: TGTGCCAGCAGCGTCCAGGGGTGGAATAATTCACCCCTCCACTTT
cdr3_aa: CASSVQGWNNSPLHF

j_call: TRBJ1-1
d_call: NA
clone_size: NA
v_call: TRBV4-2
cdr3_nt: TGTGCCAGCAGCCAAGAAGCAGCGGAAGGCACTGAAGCTTTCTTT
cdr3_aa: CASSQEAAEGTEAFF

j_call: TRBJ1-2
d_call: TRBD1
clone_size: NA
v_call: TRBV19
cdr3_nt: TGTGCCAGTAGGAACCGGGACAGAGACTATGGCTACACCTTC
cdr3_aa: CASRNRDRDYGYTF